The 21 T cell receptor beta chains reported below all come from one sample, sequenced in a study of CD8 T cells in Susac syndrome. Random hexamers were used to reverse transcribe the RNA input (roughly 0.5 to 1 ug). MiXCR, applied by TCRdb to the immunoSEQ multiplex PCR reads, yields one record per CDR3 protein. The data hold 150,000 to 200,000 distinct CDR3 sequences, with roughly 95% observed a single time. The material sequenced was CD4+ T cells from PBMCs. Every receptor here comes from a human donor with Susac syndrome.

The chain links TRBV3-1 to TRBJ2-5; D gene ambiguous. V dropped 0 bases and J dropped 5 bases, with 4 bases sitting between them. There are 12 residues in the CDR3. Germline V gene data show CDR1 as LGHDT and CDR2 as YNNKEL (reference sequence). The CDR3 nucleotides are TGTGCCAGCAGCCAAGAAGGGGAGACCCAGTACTTC. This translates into CASSQEGETQYF.

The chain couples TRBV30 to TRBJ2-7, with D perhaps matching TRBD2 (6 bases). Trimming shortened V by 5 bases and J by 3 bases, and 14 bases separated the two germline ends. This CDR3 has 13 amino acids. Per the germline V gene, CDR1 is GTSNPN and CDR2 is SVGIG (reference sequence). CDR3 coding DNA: TGTGCCTGGTCCCCCGGGAGTGTCTACGAGCAGTACTTC. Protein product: CAWSPGSVYEQYF.

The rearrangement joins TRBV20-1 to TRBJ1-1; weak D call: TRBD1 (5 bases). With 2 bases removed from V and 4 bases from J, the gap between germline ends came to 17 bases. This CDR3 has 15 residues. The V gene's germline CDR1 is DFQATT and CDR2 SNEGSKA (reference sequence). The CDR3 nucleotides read TGCAGTGCTAGACTTCTTGGACATATCTTCACTGAAGCTTTCTTT. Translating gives CSARLLGHIFTEAFF.

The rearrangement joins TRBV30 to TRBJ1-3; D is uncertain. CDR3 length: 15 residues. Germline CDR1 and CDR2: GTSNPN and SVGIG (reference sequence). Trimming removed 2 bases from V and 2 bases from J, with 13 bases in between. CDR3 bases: TGTGCCTGGAGTCGTCGCAGTGGGACTGGAAACACCATATATTTT. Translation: CAWSRRSGTGNTIYF.

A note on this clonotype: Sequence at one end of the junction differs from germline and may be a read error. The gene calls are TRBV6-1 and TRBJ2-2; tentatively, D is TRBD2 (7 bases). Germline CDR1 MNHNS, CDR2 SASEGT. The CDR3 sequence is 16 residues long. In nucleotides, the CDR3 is TGTGCGAGCAAGTCGGGGGGACACCCGAACACCGGGGAGCTGTTTTTT. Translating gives CASKSGGHPNTGELFF.

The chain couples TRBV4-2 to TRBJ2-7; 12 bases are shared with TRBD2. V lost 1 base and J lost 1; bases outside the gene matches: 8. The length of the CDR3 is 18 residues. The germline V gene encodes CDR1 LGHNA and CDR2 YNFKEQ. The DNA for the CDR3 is TGTGCCAGCAGCCAAGCGGTCCTAGCGGGAGGGTTATCCTACGAGCAGTACTTC. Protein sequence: CASSQAVLAGGLSYEQYF.

CDR3 loop: CATSTQGETQYF. The CDR3 region has the DNA TGTGCCACCAGCACTCAAGGGGAGACCCAGTACTTC. The chain links TRBV24-1 to TRBJ2-5; D not resolved. The CDR3 consists of 12 residues. The germline CDR1 and CDR2 sequences are KGHDR and SFDVKD. The germline V and J ends were trimmed by 7 bases and 5 bases, with 10 bases remaining between them.

CDR3 loop: CSARDGHQETQYF. In nucleotides, the CDR3 is TGCAGTGCGAGGGACGGTCATCAAGAGACCCAGTACTTC. The chain joins TRBV20-1 to TRBJ2-5; D is tentatively TRBD1 or TRBD2 (5 bases each). V lost 6 bases to trimming and J lost 2 bases, with 13 bases between them. CDR3 size: 13 residues. Germline V lookup: CDR1 DFQATT, CDR2 SNEGSKA (reference sequence).

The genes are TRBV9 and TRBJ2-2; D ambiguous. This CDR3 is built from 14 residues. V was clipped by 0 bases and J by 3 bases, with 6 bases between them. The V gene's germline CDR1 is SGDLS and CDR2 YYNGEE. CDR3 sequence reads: CASSVARDTGELFF. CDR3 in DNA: TGTGCCAGCAGCGTAGCCCGGGACACCGGGGAGCTGTTTTTT. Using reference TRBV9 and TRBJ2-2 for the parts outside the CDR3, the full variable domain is DSGVTQTPKHLITATGQRVTLRCSPRSGDLSVYWYQQSLDQGLQFLIQYYNGEERAKGNILERFSAQQFPDLHSELNLSSLELGDSALYFCASSVARDTGELFFGEGSRLTVL.

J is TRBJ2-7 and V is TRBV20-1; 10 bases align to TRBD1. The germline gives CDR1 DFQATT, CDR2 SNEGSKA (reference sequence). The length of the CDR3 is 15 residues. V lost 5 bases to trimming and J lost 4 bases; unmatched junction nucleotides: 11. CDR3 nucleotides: TGCAGTGCTCCTTTAGGGGGACAGGGGAAGTACGAGCAGTACTTC. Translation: CSAPLGGQGKYEQYF.

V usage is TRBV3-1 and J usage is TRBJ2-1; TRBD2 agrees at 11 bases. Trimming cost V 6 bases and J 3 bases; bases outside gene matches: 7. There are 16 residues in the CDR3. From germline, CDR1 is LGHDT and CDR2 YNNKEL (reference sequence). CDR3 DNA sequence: TGTGCCAGCAGGCCAGCTAGCGGGAGGATCTACAATGAGCAGTTCTTC. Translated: CASRPASGRIYNEQFF.

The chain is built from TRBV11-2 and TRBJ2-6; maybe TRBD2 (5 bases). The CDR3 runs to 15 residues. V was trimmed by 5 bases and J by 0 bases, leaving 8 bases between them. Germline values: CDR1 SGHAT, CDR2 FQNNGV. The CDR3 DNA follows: TGTGCCAGCAGCAGGGAGATCTCTGGGGCCAACGTCCTGACTTTC. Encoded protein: CASSREISGANVLTF.

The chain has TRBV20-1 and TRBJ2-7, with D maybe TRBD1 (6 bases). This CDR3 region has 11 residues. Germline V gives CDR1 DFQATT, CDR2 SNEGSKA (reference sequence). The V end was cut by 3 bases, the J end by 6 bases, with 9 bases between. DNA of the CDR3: TGCAGTGCTAGGGACAGCGTCGAGCAGTACGTC. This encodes CSARDSVEQYV.

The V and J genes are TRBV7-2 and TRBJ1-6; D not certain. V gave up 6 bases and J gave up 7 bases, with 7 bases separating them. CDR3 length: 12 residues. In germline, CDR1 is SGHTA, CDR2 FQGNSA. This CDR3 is CASRLPNSPLHF. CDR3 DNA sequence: TGTGCCAGCAGGCTTCCCAATTCACCCCTCCACTTT.

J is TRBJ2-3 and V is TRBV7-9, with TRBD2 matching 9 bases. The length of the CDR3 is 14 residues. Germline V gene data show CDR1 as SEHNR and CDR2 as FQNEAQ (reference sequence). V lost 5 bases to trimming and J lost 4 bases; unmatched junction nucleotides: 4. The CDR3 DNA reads TGTGCCAGCAGCCCAGGGACTAGCTCAGATACGCAGTATTTT. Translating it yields CASSPGTSSDTQYF.

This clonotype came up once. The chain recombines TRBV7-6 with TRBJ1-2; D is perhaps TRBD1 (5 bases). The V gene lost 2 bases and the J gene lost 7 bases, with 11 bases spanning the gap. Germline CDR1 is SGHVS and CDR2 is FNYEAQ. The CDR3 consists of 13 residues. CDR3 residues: CASSLKPGFGYTF. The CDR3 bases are TGTGCCAGCAGCTTAAAACCAGGGTTTGGCTACACCTTC.

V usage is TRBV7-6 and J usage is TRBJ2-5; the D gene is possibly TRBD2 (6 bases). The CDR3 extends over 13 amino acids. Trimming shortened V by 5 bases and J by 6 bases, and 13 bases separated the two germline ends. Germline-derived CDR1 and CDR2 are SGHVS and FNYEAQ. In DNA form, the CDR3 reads TGTGCCAGCAGCCCGACTGGGGGGAAGACCCAGTACTTC. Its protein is CASSPTGGKTQYF.

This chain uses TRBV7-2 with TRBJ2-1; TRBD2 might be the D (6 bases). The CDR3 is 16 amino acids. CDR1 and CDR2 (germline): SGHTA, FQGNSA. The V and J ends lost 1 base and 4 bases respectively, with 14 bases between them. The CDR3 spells CASSLGGGGTYNEQFF. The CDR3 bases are TGTGCCAGCAGCTTAGGGGGTGGGGGGACTTACAATGAGCAGTTCTTC.

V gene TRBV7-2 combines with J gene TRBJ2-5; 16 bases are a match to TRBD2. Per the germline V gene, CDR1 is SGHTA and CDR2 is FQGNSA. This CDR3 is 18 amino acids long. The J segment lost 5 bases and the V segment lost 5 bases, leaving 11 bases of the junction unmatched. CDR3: CASSLTGTSGRAGETQYF. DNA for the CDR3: TGTGCCAGCAGCCTCACCGGGACTAGCGGGAGGGCTGGGGAGACCCAGTACTTC.

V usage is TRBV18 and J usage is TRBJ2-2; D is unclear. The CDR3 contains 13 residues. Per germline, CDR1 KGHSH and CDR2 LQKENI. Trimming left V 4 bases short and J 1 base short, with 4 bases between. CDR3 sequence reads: CASSLKNTGELFF. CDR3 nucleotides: TGTGCCAGCTCACTTAAGAACACCGGGGAGCTGTTTTTT.

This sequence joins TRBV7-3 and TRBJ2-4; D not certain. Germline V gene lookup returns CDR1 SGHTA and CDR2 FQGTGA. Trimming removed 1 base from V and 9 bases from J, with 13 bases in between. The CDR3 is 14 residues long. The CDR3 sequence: CASSLNANAGIQYF. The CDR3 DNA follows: TGTGCCAGCAGCTTAAATGCTAATGCAGGCATTCAGTACTTC.